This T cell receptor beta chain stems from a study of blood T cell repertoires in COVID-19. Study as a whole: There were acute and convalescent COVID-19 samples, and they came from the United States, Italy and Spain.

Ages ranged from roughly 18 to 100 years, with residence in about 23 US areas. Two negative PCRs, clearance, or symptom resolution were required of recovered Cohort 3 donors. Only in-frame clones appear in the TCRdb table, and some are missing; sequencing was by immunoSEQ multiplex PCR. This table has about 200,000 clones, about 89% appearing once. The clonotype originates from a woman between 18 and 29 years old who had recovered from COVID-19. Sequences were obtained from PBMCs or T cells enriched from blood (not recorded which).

The CDR3 region has the DNA TGTGCCAGCAGTTACCGAGTCAATCAGCCCCAGCATTTT. Translating it yields CASSYRVNQPQHF. The chain joins TRBV6-5 to TRBJ1-5; D unclear. The V gene's germline CDR1 is MNHEY and CDR2 SVGAGI. This CDR3 comprises 13 residues. V dropped 2 bases and J dropped 3 bases, with 5 bases sitting between them.